The present T cell receptor beta chain was sequenced within a study of shared clonotypes between healthy human individuals. Study-wide points: Larger estimated richness was generally recorded for naive subsets relative to memory subsets. Non-shared clonotypes were found to have lower generation probabilities than the clonotypes that were shared by all four of the sorted-subset donors.

Each cell subset's genomic DNA was divided evenly among several immunoSEQ plates. The protocol was immunoSEQ multiplex PCR, while the TCRdb copy is restricted to in-frame clones and leaves out a portion. The table records approximately 1.5 million clones, around 98.5% of them present only once. Comments on this clone: Its antigen is as yet unknown.

Researchers partitioned CD4+ cells into CD45RA+ naive and CD45RA-negative memory subsets. Material: naive CD4+ T cells sorted from blood. Subset: CD45RA+ positively selected. The sequence came from a man aged 30-40 years in good health.

The CDR3 region is CASTPKRDSYNEQFF. The CDR3 DNA reads TGTGCCAGCACCCCGAAGCGGGACTCCTACAATGAGCAGTTCTTC. The chain links TRBV11-2 to TRBJ2-1, with 7 bases fitting TRBD2. There are 15 residues in the CDR3. With V trimmed by 7 bases and J by 0 bases, 6 bases remained unmatched. CDR1 is SGHAT and CDR2 is FQNNGV in the germline V gene.